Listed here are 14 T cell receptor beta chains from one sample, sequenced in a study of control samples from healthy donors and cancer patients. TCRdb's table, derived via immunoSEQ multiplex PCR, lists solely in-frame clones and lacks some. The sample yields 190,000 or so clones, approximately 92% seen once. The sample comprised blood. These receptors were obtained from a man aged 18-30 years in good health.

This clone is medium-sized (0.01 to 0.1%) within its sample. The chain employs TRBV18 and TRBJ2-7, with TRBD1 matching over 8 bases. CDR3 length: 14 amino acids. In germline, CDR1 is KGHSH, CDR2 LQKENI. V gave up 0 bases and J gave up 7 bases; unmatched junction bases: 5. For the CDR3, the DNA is TGTGCCAGCTCACCACCGGGACAGGCCACGGAGCAGTACTTC. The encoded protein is CASSPPGQATEQYF. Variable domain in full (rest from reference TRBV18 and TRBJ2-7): NAGVMQNPRHLVRRRGQEARLRCSPMKGHSHVYWYRQLPEEGLKFMVYLQKENIIDESGMPKERFSAEFPKEGPSILRIQQVVRGDSAAYFCASSPPGQATEQYFGPGTRLTVT.

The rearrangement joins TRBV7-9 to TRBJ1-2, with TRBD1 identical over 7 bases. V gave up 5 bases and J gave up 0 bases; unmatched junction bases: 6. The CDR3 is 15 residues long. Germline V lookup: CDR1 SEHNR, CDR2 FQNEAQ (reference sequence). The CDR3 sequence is CASSPGQVANYGYTF. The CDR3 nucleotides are TGTGCCAGCAGCCCCGGACAGGTCGCTAACTATGGCTACACCTTC.

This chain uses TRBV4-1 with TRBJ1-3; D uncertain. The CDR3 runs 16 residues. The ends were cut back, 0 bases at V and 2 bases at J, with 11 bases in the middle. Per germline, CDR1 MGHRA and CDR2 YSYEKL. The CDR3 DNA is TGCGCCAGCAGCCAAGATCGAGGGATAGCTGGAAACACCATATATTTT. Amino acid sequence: CASSQDRGIAGNTIYF.

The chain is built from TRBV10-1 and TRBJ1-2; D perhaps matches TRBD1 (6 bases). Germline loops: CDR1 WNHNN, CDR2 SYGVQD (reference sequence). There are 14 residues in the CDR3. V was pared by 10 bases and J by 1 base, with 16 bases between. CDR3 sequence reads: CATRPLGGNYGYTF. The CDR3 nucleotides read TGCGCCACCCGACCGTTAGGGGGTAACTATGGCTACACCTTC.

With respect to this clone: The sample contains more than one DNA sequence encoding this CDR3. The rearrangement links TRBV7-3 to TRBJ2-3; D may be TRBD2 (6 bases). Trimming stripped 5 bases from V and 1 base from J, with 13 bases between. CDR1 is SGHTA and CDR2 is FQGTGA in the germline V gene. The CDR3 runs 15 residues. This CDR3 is CASSDFSGGTDTQYF. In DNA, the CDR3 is TGTGCCAGCAGCGATTTTTCGGGGGGCACAGATACGCAGTATTTT.

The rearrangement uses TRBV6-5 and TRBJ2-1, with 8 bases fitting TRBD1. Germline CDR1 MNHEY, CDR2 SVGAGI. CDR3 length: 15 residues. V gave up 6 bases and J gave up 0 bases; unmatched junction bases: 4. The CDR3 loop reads CASRVQGGSYNEQFF. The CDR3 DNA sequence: TGTGCCAGCAGGGTACAGGGGGGCTCCTACAATGAGCAGTTCTTC.

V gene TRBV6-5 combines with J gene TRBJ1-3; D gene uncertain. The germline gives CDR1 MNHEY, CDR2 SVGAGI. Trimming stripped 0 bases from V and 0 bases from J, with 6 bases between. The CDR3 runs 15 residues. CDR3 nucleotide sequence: TGTGCCAGCAGTTACTCAACAGTCTCTGGAAACACCATATATTTT. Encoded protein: CASSYSTVSGNTIYF.

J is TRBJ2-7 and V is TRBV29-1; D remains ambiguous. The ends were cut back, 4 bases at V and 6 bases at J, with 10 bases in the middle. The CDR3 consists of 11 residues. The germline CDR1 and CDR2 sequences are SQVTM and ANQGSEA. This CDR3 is CSVGGGREQYF. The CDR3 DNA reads TGCAGCGTTGGTGGTGGCCGCGAGCAGTACTTC.

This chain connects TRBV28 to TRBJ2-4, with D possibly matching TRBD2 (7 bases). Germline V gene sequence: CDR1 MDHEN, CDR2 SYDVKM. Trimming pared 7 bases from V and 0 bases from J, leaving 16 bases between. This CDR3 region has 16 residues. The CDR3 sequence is CASTSKGGLAKNIQYF. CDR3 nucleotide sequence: TGTGCCAGCACATCAAAGGGGGGGCTAGCCAAAAACATTCAGTACTTC.

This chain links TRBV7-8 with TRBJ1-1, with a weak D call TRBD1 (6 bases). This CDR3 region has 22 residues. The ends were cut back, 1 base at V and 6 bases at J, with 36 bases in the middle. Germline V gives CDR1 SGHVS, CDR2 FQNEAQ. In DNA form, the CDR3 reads TGTGCCAGCAGCTTAGGCCCCTTTACAGGGAGCGCTTATTATGAACTGGGTTCTGAAGCTTTCTTT. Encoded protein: CASSLGPFTGSAYYELGSEAFF.

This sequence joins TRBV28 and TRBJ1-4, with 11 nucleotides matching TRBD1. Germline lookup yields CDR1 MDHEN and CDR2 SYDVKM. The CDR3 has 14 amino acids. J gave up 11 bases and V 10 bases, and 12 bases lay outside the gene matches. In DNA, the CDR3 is TGTGCCATCAACGCCGGACAGGGGGCAGAGAAACTGTTTTTT. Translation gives CAINAGQGAEKLFF.

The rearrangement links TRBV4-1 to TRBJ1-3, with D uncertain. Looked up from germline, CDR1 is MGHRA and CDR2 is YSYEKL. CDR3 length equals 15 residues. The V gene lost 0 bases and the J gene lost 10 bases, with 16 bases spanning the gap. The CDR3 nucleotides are TGCGCCAGCAGCCAAGATTCCGGACCGGTTAAGACCATATATTTT. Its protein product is CASSQDSGPVKTIYF.

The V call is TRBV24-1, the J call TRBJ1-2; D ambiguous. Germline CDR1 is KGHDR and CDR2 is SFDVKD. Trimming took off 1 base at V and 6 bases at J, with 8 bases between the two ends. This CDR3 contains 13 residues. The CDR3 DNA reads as TGTGCCACCAGTGATTTTAGGGTGAATGGCTACACCTTC. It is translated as CATSDFRVNGYTF.

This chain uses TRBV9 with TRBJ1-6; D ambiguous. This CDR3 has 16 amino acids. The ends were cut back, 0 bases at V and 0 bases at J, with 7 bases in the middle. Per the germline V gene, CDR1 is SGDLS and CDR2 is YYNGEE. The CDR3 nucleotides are TGTGCCAGCAGCGTAGATTTGAGCTCCTATAATTCACCCCTCCACTTT. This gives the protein CASSVDLSSYNSPLHF.